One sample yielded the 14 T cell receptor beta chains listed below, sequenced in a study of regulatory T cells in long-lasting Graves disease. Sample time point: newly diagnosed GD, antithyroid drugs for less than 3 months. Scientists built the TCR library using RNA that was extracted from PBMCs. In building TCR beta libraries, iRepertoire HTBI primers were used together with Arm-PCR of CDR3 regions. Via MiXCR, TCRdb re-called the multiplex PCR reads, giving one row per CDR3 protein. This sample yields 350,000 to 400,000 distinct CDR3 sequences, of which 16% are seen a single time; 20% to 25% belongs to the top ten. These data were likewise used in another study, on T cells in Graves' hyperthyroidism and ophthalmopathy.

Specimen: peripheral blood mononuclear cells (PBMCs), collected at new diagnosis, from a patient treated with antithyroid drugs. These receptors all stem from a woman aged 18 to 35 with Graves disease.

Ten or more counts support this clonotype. The CDR3 loop is CAGTDRGQIEQYF. The CDR3 DNA reads TGTGCCGGGACTGACAGGGGGCAGATCGAGCAGTACTTC. This chain connects TRBV28 to TRBJ2-7; 10 nucleotides agree with TRBD1. The germline CDR1 and CDR2 sequences are MDHEN and SYDVKM. The CDR3 spans 13 residues. V was pared by 11 bases and J by 6 bases, with 10 bases of the junction left unmatched.

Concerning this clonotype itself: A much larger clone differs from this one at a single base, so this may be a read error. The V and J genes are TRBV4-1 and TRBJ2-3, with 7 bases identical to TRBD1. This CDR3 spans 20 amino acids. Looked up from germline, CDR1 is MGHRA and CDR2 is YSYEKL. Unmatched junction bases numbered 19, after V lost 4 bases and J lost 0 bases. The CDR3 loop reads CASSLTASGTAYASTDTQYF. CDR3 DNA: TGCGCCAGCAGCCTCACTGCGTCTGGGACAGCTTATGCTAGCACAGATACGCAGTATTTT.

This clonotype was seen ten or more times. The CDR3 loop is CAWSVQGDRSPLHF. The DNA of the CDR3 is TGTGCCTGGAGTGTACAGGGGGACCGGTCACCCCTCCACTTT. The V gene is TRBV30, the J gene TRBJ1-6; 8 nucleotides agree with TRBD1. J gave up 10 bases and V 0 bases, and 5 bases lay outside the gene matches. Germline CDR1 reads GTSNPN; CDR2 reads SVGIG (reference sequence). The CDR3 extends over 14 amino acids.

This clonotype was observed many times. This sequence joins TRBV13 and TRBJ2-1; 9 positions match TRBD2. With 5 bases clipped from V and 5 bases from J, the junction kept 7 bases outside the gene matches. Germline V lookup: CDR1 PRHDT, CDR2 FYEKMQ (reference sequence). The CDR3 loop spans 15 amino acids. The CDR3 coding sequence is TGTGCCAGCAGCCGGCGGGGGGGCAGCCACAATGAGCAGTTCTTC. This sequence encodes CASSRRGGSHNEQFF.

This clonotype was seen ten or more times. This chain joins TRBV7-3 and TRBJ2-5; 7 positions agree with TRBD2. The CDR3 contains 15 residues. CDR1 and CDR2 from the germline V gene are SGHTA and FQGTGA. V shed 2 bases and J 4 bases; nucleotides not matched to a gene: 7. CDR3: CASSLGGRAGETQYF. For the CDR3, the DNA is TGTGCCAGCAGCTTAGGTGGGAGGGCCGGAGAGACCCAGTACTTC.

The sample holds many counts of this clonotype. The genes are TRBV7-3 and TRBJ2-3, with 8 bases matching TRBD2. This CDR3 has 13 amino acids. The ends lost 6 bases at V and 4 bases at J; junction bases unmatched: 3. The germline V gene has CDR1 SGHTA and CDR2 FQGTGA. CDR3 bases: TGTGCCAGCAGTCGCGGGGGGTCAGATACGCAGTATTTT. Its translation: CASSRGGSDTQYF.

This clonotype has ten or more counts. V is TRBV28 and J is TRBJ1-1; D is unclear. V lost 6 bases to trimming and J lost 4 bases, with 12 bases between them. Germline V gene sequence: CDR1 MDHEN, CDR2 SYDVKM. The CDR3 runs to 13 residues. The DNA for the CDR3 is TGTGCCAGCAGGTTGGGGTTTCTCACTGAAGCTTTCTTT. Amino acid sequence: CASRLGFLTEAFF.

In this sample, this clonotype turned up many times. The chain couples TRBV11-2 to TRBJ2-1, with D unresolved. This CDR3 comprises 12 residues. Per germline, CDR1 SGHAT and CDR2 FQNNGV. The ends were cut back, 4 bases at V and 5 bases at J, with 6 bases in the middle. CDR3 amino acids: CASSSVDNEQFF. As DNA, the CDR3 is TGTGCCAGCAGCTCGGTAGACAATGAGCAGTTCTTC.

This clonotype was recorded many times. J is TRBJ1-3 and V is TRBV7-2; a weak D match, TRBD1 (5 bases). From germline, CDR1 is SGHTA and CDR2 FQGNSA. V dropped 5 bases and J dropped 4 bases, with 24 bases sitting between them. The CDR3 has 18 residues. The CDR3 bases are TGTGCCAGCAGCCGGATGATGGGAGGGCTCGGGACCGGAAACACCATATATTTT. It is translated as CASSRMMGGLGTGNTIYF. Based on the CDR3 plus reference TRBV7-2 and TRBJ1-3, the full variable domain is GAGVSQSPSNKVTEKGKDVELRCDPISGHTALYWYRQSLGQGLEFLIYFQGNSAPDKSGLPSDRFSAERTGGSVSTLTIQRTQQEDSAVYLCASSRMMGGLGTGNTIYFGEGSWLTVV.

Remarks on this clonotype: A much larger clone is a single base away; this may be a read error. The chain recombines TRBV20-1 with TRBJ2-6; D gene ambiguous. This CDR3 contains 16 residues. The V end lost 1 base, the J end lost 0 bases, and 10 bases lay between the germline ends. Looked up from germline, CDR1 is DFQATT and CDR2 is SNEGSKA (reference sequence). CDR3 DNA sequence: TGCAGTGCTAGAGGGCATGCTTACTCTGGGGCCAACGTCCTGACTTTC. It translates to CSARGHAYSGANVLTF.

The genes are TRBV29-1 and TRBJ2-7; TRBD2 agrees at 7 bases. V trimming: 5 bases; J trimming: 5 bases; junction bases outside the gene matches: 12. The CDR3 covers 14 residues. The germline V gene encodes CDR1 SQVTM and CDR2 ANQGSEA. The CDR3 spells CSVTPSGGSNEQYF. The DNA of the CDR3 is TGCAGCGTTACCCCTAGCGGCGGGAGCAACGAGCAGTACTTC.

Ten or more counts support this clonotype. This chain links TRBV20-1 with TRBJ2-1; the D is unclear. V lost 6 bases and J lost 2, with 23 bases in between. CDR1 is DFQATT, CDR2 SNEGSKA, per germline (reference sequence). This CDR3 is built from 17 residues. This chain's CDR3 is CSAERPPLPRTYNEQFF. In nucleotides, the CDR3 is TGCAGTGCCGAGAGGCCCCCGCTACCCAGAACCTACAATGAGCAGTTCTTC.

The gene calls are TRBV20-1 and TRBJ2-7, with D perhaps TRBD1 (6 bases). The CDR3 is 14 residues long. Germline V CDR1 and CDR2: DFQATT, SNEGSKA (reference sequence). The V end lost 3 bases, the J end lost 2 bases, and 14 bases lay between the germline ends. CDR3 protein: CSASSSRGTYEQYF. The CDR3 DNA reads TGCAGTGCTAGTTCCTCCAGGGGTACCTACGAGCAGTACTTC.

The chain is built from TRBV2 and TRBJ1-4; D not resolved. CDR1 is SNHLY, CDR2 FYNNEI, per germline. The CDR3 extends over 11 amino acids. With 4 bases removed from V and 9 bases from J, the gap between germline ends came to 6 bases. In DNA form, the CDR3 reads TGTGCCAGCAGTGGATGGAAAAAACTGTTTTTT. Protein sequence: CASSGWKKLFF. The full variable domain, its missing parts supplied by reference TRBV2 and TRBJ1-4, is EPEVTQTPSHQVTQMGQEVILRCVPISNHLYFYWYRQILGQKVEFLVSFYNNEISEKSEIFDDQFSVERPDGSNFTLKIRSTKLEDSAMYFCASSGWKKLFFGSGTQLSVL.